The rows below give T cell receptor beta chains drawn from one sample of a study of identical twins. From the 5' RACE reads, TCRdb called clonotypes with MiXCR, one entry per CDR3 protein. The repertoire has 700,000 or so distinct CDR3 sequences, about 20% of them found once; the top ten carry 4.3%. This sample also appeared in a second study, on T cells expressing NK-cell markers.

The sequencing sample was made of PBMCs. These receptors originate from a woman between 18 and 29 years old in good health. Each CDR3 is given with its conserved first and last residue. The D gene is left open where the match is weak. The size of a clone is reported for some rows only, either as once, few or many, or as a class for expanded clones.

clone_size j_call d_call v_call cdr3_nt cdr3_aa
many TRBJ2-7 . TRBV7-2 TGTGCCAGCAGTCTTAGCGGAACCAACTACGAGCAGTACTTC CASSLSGTNYEQYF
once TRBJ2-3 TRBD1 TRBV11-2 TGTGCCAGCAGCCCGGACAGGGTCGCAGATACGCAGTATTTT CASSPDRVADTQYF
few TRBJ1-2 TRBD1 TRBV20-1 TGCAGTGCTAGAGCCCGGACAGGGAACTATGGCTACACCTTC CSARARTGNYGYTF
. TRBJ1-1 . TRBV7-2 TGTGCCAGCAGCTCGAGACTGGGACGGAACACTGAAGCTTTCTTT CASSSRLGRNTEAFF
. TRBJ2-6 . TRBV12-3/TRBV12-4 TGTGCCAGCAGTTTCGTCCACAACGTCCTGACTTTC CASSFVHNVLTF
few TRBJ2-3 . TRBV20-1 TGCAGCCCGATTGAGGCGGTCACAGATACGCAGTATTTT CSPIEAVTDTQYF
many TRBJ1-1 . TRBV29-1 TGCAGCGTTGCCGTGGTGCAGGCCACTGAAGCTTTCTTT CSVAVVQATEAFF
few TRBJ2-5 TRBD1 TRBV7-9 TGTGCCAGCAGCTTACATCGACAGGGGCAAGAGACCCAGTACTTC CASSLHRQGQETQYF
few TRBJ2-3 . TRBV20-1 TGCAGTGTACGGTTCAGCACAGATACGCAGTATTTT CSVRFSTDTQYF
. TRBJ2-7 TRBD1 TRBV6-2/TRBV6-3 TGTGCCAGCAATTCGTGGGACAGGGGAATGTACGAGCAGTACTTC CASNSWDRGMYEQYF
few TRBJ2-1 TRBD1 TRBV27 TGTGCCAGCAGAACAGGGGTGGGGCCTTACAATGAGCAGTTCTTC CASRTGVGPYNEQFF
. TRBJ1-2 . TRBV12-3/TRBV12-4 TGTGCCAGCAGGAGGGACGGGAACTATGGCTACACCTTC CASRRDGNYGYTF
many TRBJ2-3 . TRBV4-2 TGTGCCAGCAGCCAAGAGGGGGTTGTGATGGATACGCAGTATTTT CASSQEGVVMDTQYF
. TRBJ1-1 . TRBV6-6 TGTGCCAGCCTCATACCAGGAGGCCTGGCTTTCTTT CASLIPGGLAFF
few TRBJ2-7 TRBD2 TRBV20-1 TGCAGTGCTAGGATAGCGGGAGGCCACTACGAGCAGTACTTC CSARIAGGHYEQYF
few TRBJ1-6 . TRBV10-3 TGTGCCATCAGAGAACATAATTCACCCCTCCACTTT CAIREHNSPLHF
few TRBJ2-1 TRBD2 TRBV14 TGTGCCAGCAGCCTGCTACCGGGACTAGGAAAGAGCTCCTACAATGAGCAGTTCTTC CASSLLPGLGKSSYNEQFF
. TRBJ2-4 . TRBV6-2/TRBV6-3 TGTGCCAGCAATCCACGGACAGAAGCCAAAAACATTCAGTACTTC CASNPRTEAKNIQYF
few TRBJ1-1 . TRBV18 TGTGCCAGCTCACCACCGGGTTCAATTCGGAACACTGAAGCTTTCTTT CASSPPGSIRNTEAFF
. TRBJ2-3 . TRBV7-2 TGTGCCAGCAGCCCCTGGGGGGCAAAGGAGGATACGCAGTATTTT CASSPWGAKEDTQYF
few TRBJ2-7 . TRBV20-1 TGCAGTGCTAGGGGAACTCCAGGATTGGAGCAGTACTTC CSARGTPGLEQYF
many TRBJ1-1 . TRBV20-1 TGCAGTGCCCTCAGGGAGGGACCAGGTTTAGCTTTCTTT CSALREGPGLAFF
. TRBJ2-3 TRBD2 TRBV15 TGTGCCACCAGCAGGGATAACCTAGCGGCCATGACAGATACGCAGTATTTT CATSRDNLAAMTDTQYF
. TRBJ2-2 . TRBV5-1 TGCGCCAGCAGCTCAGTGGGAAGCGGCAACACCGGGGAGCTGTTTTTT CASSSVGSGNTGELFF
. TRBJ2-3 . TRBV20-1 TGCAGTGCGAGGACTGCCTTGGTCACAGATACGCAGTATTTT CSARTALVTDTQYF
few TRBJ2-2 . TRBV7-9 TGTGCCAGCAGCCCCAGAGTCGGACCTAACACCGGGGAGCTGTTTTTT CASSPRVGPNTGELFF
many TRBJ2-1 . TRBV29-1 TGCAGCGTCGGTGGCCGCGCCCCGACGGAGCAGTTCTTC CSVGGRAPTEQFF
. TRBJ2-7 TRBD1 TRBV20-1 TGCAGTGCTAGAGACCGACAGGGGGCCTACGAGCAGTACTTC CSARDRQGAYEQYF
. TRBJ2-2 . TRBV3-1 TGTGCCAGCAGCCAAGATCAACGCGGGGAGCTGTTTTTT CASSQDQRGELFF
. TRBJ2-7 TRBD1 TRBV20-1 TGCAGTGCGAGCAGGGGGAGTAGGCCCTACGAGCAGTACTTC CSASRGSRPYEQYF
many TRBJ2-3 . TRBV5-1 TGCGCCAGCAGCTTGGACAGAAGCACAGATACGCAGTATTTT CASSLDRSTDTQYF
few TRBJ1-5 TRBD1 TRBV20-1 TGCAGTGCTAGTCACCAGGAGCAGGGGGGCCAGCCCCAGCATTTT CSASHQEQGGQPQHF
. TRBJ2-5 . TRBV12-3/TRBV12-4 TGTGCCAGCAGTTCCAACAGGGACCTGGAGACCCAGTACTTC CASSSNRDLETQYF
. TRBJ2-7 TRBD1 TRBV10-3 TGTGCCATCCCCGCAGGGGGCGGGGAGCAGTACTTC CAIPAGGGEQYF
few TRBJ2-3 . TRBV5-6 TGTGCCAGCAGCTTGTTGCGGGATAGCACAGATACGCAGTATTTT CASSLLRDSTDTQYF
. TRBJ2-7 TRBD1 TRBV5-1 TGCGCCAGCAGTTCCGGGACAGGGCTCGAGCAGTACTTC CASSSGTGLEQYF
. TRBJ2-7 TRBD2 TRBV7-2 TGTGCCAGCAGCTTAGCTAGCGGGAGCTTGTACGAGCAGTACTTC CASSLASGSLYEQYF
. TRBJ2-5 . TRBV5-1 TGCGCCAGCAGCTTGTCCCCCGCGGGGATCGAGACCCAGTACTTC CASSLSPAGIETQYF
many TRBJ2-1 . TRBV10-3 TGTGCCGTCCAGACTAGTCCAACCTACAATGAGCAGTTCTTC CAVQTSPTYNEQFF